A selection of T cell receptor beta chains follows, all from one sample in a study of Ad26.COV2.S vaccination and SARS-CoV-2 variants. The protocol was immunoSEQ multiplex PCR, while the TCRdb copy is restricted to in-frame clones and leaves out a portion. This sample has more than 300,000 clones, with 85% to 90% found just once. This specimen was peripheral blood, taken in a trial of Ad26.COV2.S vaccine versus placebo. These receptor sequences come from a person aged 18-60 years who received the Ad26.COV2.S COVID-19 vaccine or a placebo. CDR3s include the opening cysteine and the closing phenylalanine or tryptophan. A D gene is named only where the DNA matches it firmly. Expanded clones get a size class; other rows say once, few or many, or leave the size out.

d_call cdr3_length j_call clone_size v_call cdr3_nt cdr3_aa
TRBD1 16 TRBJ1-3 - TRBV5-4 TGTGCCAGCAGCGGGACAGGGTCTAGCTCTGGAAACACCATATATTTT CASSGTGSSSGNTIYF
TRBD1 17 TRBJ1-1 - TRBV19 TGTGCCAGTAGGAGGGGGACAGGGCCCCCGCGGAACACTGAAGCTTTCTTT CASRRGTGPPRNTEAFF
TRBD1 14 TRBJ1-1 - TRBV5-1 TGCGCCAGCAGCTTGGGACAGGGTTATGGTGAAGCTTTCTTT CASSLGQGYGEAFF
TRBD2 15 TRBJ2-3 - TRBV7-2 TGTGCCAGCAGCTTTTCCGGGGGGGGGTCGTATACGCAGTATTTT CASSFSGGGSYTQYF
- 17 TRBJ1-5 - TRBV3-1/TRBV3-2 TGTGCCAGCAGCCAAGGGGGGCAAATGAAGAGCAATCAGCCCCAGCATTTT CASSQGGQMKSNQPQHF
TRBD1 12 TRBJ2-3 - TRBV10-3 TGTGCCGTTAACAGGGGTCAGGATACGCAGTATTTT CAVNRGQDTQYF
TRBD1 15 TRBJ1-1 few TRBV9 TGTGCCAGCAGCGCAGGGACAGGGGGCGACACTGAAGCTTTCTTT CASSAGTGGDTEAFF
- 14 TRBJ2-5 - TRBV7-3 TGTGCCAGCAGCTCGGCCACCCGGGGAGAGACCCAGTACTTC CASSSATRGETQYF
TRBD1 15 TRBJ2-1 - TRBV6-4 TGTGCCAGCAGTGCCCCAGGACAGGGGAGGAATGAGCAGTTCTTC CASSAPGQGRNEQFF
TRBD1 15 TRBJ1-6 - TRBV2 TGTGCCAGCAGTCCAGGGGGCTCCTATAATTCACCCCTCCACTTT CASSPGGSYNSPLHF
- 17 TRBJ1-3 - TRBV5-1 TGCGCCAGCAGCTTGGCCTATGGGGTCGGCTCTGGAAACACCATATATTTT CASSLAYGVGSGNTIYF
- 14 TRBJ2-1 once TRBV30 TGTGCCCGGAGGTCTGGAATTACCTACAATGAGCAGTTCTTC CARRSGITYNEQFF
- 14 TRBJ2-7 - TRBV4-3 TGCGCCAGCAGCCAAGCCCGGGGATACTACGAGCAGTACTTC CASSQARGYYEQYF
- 13 TRBJ1-1 - TRBV12-3/TRBV12-4 TGTGCCAGCAGTTTGGGGCGGGACACTGAAGCTTTCTTT CASSLGRDTEAFF
TRBD2 19 TRBJ2-3 - TRBV6-2/TRBV6-3 TGTGCCAGCAGTTACCCTGGGGGACTAGCGGGTGCTAGCACAGATACGCAGTATTTT CASSYPGGLAGASTDTQYF
- 15 TRBJ2-2 - TRBV2 TGTGCCAGCTACTCTGCTAGTTCCAACACCGGGGAGCTGTTTTTT CASYSASSNTGELFF
- 15 TRBJ1-4 - TRBV5-6 TGTGCCAGCAGCCCCGGCGGGGGTACGAAGGAAAAACTGTTTTTT CASSPGGGTKEKLFF
- 15 TRBJ1-1 - TRBV4-1 TGCGCCAGCAGCCAAGAAGCGGACAGGAACACTGAAGCTTTCTTT CASSQEADRNTEAFF
- 14 TRBJ1-2 - TRBV7-2 TGTGCCAGCAGCCCAAGTCGGGGTGGCTATGGCTACACCTTC CASSPSRGGYGYTF
- 16 TRBJ1-2 - TRBV2 TGTGCCAGCAGTGAAAATAATGGTCGAAGAAACTATGGCTACACCTTC CASSENNGRRNYGYTF
- 16 TRBJ2-7 few TRBV4-3 TGCGCCAGCAGCCAAGAGGCCCCAGGGACCACGTACGAGCAGTACTTC CASSQEAPGTTYEQYF
- 14 TRBJ2-3 - TRBV9 TGTGCCAGCAGCGTCAGGGGTGGGACAGATACGCAGTATTTT CASSVRGGTDTQYF
TRBD1 16 TRBJ2-7 - TRBV24-1 TGTGCCACCAGTGATTTGGACAGGGAAGGGCCCTACGAGCAGTACTTC CATSDLDREGPYEQYF
TRBD1 15 TRBJ1-3 - TRBV4-1 TGCGCCAGCAGCCAGGCTCCAGGGGGTGGAAACACCATATATTTT CASSQAPGGGNTIYF
TRBD2 16 TRBJ2-1 - TRBV10-1 TGCGCCAGCAGTAATAGCGGGGTGCTCTCCTACAATGAGCAGTTCTTC CASSNSGVLSYNEQFF
- 14 TRBJ1-2 - TRBV10-3 TGTGCCATCAGTGAGTCCAGGGCTGACTATGGCTACACCTTC CAISESRADYGYTF
- 15 TRBJ1-1 few TRBV7-9 TGTGCCAGCAGCCCAGCAGGGGCGAAGAACACTGAAGCTTTCTTT CASSPAGAKNTEAFF
- 14 TRBJ1-4 - TRBV5-6 TGTGCCAGCAGCTTTCGGGGGCTTGGTGAAAAACTGTTTTTT CASSFRGLGEKLFF
- 12 TRBJ1-2 - TRBV12-3/TRBV12-4 TGTGCCAGCAGTTTGGCGGGCCGGGGCTACACCTTC CASSLAGRGYTF
- 16 TRBJ2-3 - TRBV9 TGTGCCAGCAGCGTAGGGGGCGCTCCCACCACAGATACGCAGTATTTT CASSVGGAPTTDTQYF
TRBD1 14 TRBJ2-2 - TRBV19 TGTGCCAGTAGTATAACAGGGGGCCCCGGGGAGCTGTTTTTT CASSITGGPGELFF
- 12 TRBJ2-3 - TRBV11-2 TGTGCCAGCAGCGCAAGCTCAGATACGCAGTATTTT CASSASSDTQYF
- 15 TRBJ1-5 - TRBV7-2 TGTGCCAGCAGTGGCTCAGGTTCAAAAAATCAGCCCCAGCATTTT CASSGSGSKNQPQHF
- 14 TRBJ2-7 many TRBV30 TGTGCCTGGGCGGCGTCGGGGGACGGTATCGAGCAGTACTTC CAWAASGDGIEQYF
- 14 TRBJ2-7 few TRBV19 TGTGCCAGTAGTCAACGCAGGGCGGACGGCGAGCAGTACTTC CASSQRRADGEQYF
- 17 TRBJ2-6 few TRBV5-8 TGTGCCAGCAGCAAGGGACAAATTATCTCTGGGGCCAACGTCCTGACTTTC CASSKGQIISGANVLTF
- 15 TRBJ2-6 - TRBV3-1/TRBV3-2 TGTGCCAGCAGCCCCGATCCCGCTGGGGCCAACGTCCTGACTTTC CASSPDPAGANVLTF
- 13 TRBJ2-3 - TRBV4-3 TGCGCCAGCAGCCAAGATTGGAGAGGTACGCAGTATTTT CASSQDWRGTQYF
- 15 TRBJ2-7 - TRBV21-1 TGTGCCAGCACCTTCGGACAGCTACTTTCCTACGAGCAGTACTTC CASTFGQLLSYEQYF
- 14 TRBJ1-6 - TRBV7-3 TGTGCCAGCAGCTTAAACAGCGATAATTCACCCCTCCACTTT CASSLNSDNSPLHF
- 17 TRBJ1-6 - TRBV6-2/TRBV6-3 TGTGCCAGCAGTTACAATGGAGAAAGCTCCTATAATTCACCCCTCCACTTT CASSYNGESSYNSPLHF
TRBD1 15 TRBJ1-1 - TRBV7-2 TGTGCCAGCACCGCCCGGCAGGGGGGAGTCACTGAAGCTTTCTTT CASTARQGGVTEAFF
TRBD1 16 TRBJ2-3 - TRBV7-2 TGTGCCAGCAGCCCCGCCGGGACAGGGGGGACAGATACGCAGTATTTT CASSPAGTGGTDTQYF